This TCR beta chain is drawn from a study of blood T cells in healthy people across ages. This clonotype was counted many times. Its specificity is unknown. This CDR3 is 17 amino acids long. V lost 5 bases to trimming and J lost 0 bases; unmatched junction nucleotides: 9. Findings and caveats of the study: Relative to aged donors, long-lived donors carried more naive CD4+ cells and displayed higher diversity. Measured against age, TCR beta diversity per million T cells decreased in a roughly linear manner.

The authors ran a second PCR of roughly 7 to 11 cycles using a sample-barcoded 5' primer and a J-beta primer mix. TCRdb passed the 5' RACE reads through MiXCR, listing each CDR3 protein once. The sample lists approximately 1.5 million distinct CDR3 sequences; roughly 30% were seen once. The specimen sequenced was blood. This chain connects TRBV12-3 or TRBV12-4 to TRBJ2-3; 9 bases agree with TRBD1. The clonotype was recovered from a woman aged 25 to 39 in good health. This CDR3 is CASSHRPGTGSTDTQYF. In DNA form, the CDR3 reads TGTGCCAGCAGTCACCGTCCCGGGACAGGGAGCACAGATACGCAGTATTTT.